The next 3 T cell receptor beta chains were all read from a single sample in a study of blood T cell repertoires in COVID-19. Sequencing was performed with immunoSEQ multiplex PCR; in TCRdb, only in-frame clones are kept and a portion is missing. The sample yields 300,000 to 450,000 clones, roughly 86% seen once. The sequencing input was PBMCs or T cells enriched from blood (not recorded which). All receptors come from a man aged 25-45 years who had recovered from COVID-19.

The chain joins TRBV6-5 to TRBJ2-5, with D possibly being TRBD2 (5 bases). The germline V and J ends were trimmed by 6 bases and 5 bases, with 13 bases remaining between them. The CDR3 length is 13 residues. Germline V gene sequence: CDR1 MNHEY, CDR2 SVGAGI. CDR3 nucleotides: TGTGCCAGCAGGCGGGCCGGAGCCGAGACCCAGTACTTC. Translation gives CASRRAGAETQYF.

V and J are TRBV9 and TRBJ2-1; TRBD2 matches at 7 bases. Germline CDR1 SGDLS, CDR2 YYNGEE. There are 15 residues in the CDR3. The V segment lost 0 bases and the J segment 4 bases; nucleotides outside the gene matches: 4. This CDR3 reads CASSVEGSGYNEQFF. Written as DNA, the CDR3 is TGTGCCAGCAGCGTAGAGGGTAGCGGGTACAATGAGCAGTTCTTC.

V usage is TRBV27 and J usage is TRBJ2-3, with 7 positions matching TRBD1. CDR1 MNHEY and CDR2 SMNVEV come from the germline V gene (reference sequence). Losses at the gene ends were 8 bases for V and 2 bases for J; bases not matched to a gene: 16. The CDR3 is 17 residues long. CDR3 coding DNA: TGTGCCAGCTCCTTCAACAGGGGTGGGGGCCCCACAGATACGCAGTATTTT. Translated, it gives CASSFNRGGGPTDTQYF.